This T cell receptor (beta chain) is drawn from a study of patients and donors after allogeneic stem cell transplantation. Germline CDR1 is SQVTM and CDR2 is ANQGSEA. This CDR3 contains 13 residues. V lost 7 bases to trimming and J lost 8 bases; unmatched junction nucleotides: 8. TCRdb re-called the RT-PCR reads with MiXCR, one entry per CDR3 protein. This table has about 2,600 distinct CDR3 sequences, roughly 8.7% appearing once. Sequenced: blood, either unsorted or a sorted T cell fraction (not recorded which). This sequence originates from a human donor who was either an allogeneic HSCT recipient or a stem cell or donor lymphocyte infusion donor (not recorded which). It is not recorded whose cells these are; they may come from a transplant donor. The chain recombines TRBV29-1 with TRBJ2-1, with 10 nucleotides matching TRBD2. CDR3 sequence: CSAGLADHHEQFF. The DNA for the CDR3 is TGCAGCGCCGGACTAGCGGATCATCATGAGCAGTTCTTC.